The entry below describes one T cell receptor (beta chain). The antigen remains unidentified. This sample was taken from a study of shared clonotypes between healthy human individuals. Findings and caveats of the study: Researchers found naive subsets generally carried larger estimated richness than memory subsets.

Sequencing used immunoSEQ multiplex PCR; TCRdb keeps in-frame clones, though not all of them. This repertoire shows more than 2 million clones, roughly 96% found once; its top ten account for more than 0.1%. The CDR3 extends over 12 amino acids. Between the trimmed V and J ends, which lost 5 bases and 6 bases, there was a span of 8 bases. Germline V gene lookup returns CDR1 GTSNPN and CDR2 SVGIG (reference sequence). The chain is built from TRBV30 and TRBJ1-6, with D perhaps TRBD1 (6 bases). The TCR originated in a man aged 18 to 35 in good health. The material sequenced was naive CD4+ T cells sorted from blood. This sample's subset: CD45RA+ positively selected. CDR3 sequence: CAWGQSNSPLHF. The DNA of the CDR3 is TGTGCCTGGGGACAGTCTAATTCACCCCTCCACTTT.